Listed here are 3 T cell receptor beta chains from one sample, sequenced in a study of T cell responses to AZD1222 COVID-19 vaccine. Clones were read by immunoSEQ multiplex PCR, and TCRdb kept only the in-frame ones, dropping some. The sample shows about 110,000 clones, 90% of them seen only once. Material: peripheral blood, obtained on day 0 of AZD1222 vaccination. The receptors originated from an adult in good health.

The chain couples TRBV5-6 to TRBJ2-1; 10 bases are a match to TRBD2. Germline values: CDR1 SGHDT, CDR2 YYEEEE. The junction had 9 bases not matched to a gene; V was cut back by 1 base and J by 8 bases. The CDR3 is 16 residues long. Here the CDR3 DNA reads TGTGCCAGCAGCTTGCAAGCGGGAGGGCCCTGGGATGAGCAGTTCTTC. This codes for CASSLQAGGPWDEQFF.

This chain joins TRBV27 and TRBJ1-5, with D perhaps matching TRBD1 (6 bases). The ends were cut back, 5 bases at V and 3 bases at J, with 26 bases in the middle. The CDR3 loop spans 19 amino acids. Germline lookup yields CDR1 MNHEY and CDR2 SMNVEV (reference sequence). The CDR3 reads CASSTRQAGSPGDNQPQHF. Written as DNA, the CDR3 is TGTGCCAGCAGTACAAGACAGGCGGGATCCCCGGGCGACAATCAGCCCCAGCATTTT.

V usage is TRBV4-1 and J usage is TRBJ2-2, with 9 bases fitting TRBD2. Trimming at V came to 6 bases and at J to 2 bases, leaving 7 bases not matched to a gene. CDR3 length equals 16 residues. CDR1 is MGHRA and CDR2 is YSYEKL in the germline V gene. The CDR3 DNA reads as TGCGCCAGCAGTCAGACGACTAGCGGTAACACCGGGGAGCTGTTTTTT. Translated: CASSQTTSGNTGELFF.